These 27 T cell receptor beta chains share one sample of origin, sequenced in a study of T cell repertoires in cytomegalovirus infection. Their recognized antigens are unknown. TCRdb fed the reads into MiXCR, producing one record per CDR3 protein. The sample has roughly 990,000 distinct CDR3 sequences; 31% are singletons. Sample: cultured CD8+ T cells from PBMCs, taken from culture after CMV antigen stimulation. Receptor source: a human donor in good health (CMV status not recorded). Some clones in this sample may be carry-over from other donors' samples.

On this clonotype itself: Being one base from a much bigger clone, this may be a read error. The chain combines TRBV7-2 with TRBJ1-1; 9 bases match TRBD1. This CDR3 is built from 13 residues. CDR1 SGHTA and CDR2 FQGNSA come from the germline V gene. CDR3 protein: CVSSPGTGRGIFF. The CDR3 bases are TGTGTCAGCAGCCCAGGGACAGGGAGGGGGATTTTCTTT.

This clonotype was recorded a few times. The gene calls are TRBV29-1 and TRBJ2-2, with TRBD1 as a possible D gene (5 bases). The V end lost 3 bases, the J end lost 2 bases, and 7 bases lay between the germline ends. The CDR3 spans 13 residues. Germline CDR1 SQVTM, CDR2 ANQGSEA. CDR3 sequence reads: CSVETDNTGELFF. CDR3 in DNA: TGCAGCGTTGAGACAGACAACACCGGGGAGCTGTTTTTT.

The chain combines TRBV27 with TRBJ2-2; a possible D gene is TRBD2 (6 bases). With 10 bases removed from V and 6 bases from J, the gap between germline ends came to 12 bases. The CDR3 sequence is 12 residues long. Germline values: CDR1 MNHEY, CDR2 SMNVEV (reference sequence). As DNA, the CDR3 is TGTGCCATCTCGTCGGGGGCCGGGGAGCTGTTTTTT. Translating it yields CAISSGAGELFF.

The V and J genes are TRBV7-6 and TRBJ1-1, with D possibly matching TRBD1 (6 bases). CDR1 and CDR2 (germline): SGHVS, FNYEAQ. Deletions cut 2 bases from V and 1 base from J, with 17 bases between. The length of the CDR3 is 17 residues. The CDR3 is CASSLYRGLQGNTEAFF. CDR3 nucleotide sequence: TGTGCCAGCAGCTTATATAGGGGATTACAGGGGAACACTGAAGCTTTCTTT.

In DNA form, the CDR3 reads TGTGCCAGCCGAACGGGGGATCCCACAGATACGCAGTATTTT. This codes for CASRTGDPTDTQYF. V and J are TRBV10-3 and TRBJ2-3; D may be TRBD2 (6 bases). Germline V gene data show CDR1 as ENHRY and CDR2 as SYGVKD. This CDR3 comprises 14 residues. The ends were cut back, 10 bases at V and 2 bases at J, with 16 bases in the middle.

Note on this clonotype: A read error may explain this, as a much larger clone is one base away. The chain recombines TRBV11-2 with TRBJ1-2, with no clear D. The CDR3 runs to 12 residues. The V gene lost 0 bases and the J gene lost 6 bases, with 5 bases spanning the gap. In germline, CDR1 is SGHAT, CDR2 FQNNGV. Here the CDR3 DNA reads TGTGCCAGCAGCTTAGATTACGATGGCTACACCTTC. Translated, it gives CASSLDYDGYTF.

Here the CDR3 reads CASSQSGPEETQYF. DNA for the CDR3: TGTGCCAGCAGCCAAAGTGGGCCAGAAGAGACCCAGTACTTC. The chain has TRBV3-1 and TRBJ2-5; no definite D call. The germline gives CDR1 LGHDT, CDR2 YNNKEL (reference sequence). The germline V and J ends were trimmed by 2 bases and 3 bases, with 10 bases remaining between them. The CDR3 sequence is 14 residues long.

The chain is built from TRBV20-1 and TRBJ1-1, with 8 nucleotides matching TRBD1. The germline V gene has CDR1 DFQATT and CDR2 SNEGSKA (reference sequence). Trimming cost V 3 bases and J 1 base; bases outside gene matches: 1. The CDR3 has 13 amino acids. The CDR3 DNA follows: TGCAGTGCTAGCGGGACAGGGAACACTGAAGCTTTCTTT. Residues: CSASGTGNTEAFF.

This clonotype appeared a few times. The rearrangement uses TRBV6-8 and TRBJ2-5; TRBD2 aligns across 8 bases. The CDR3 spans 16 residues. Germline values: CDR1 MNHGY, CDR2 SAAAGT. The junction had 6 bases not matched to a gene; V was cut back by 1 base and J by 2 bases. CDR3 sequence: CASSYLPIAGQETQYF. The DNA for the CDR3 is TGTGCCAGCAGTTACTTACCAATAGCGGGGCAAGAGACCCAGTACTTC.

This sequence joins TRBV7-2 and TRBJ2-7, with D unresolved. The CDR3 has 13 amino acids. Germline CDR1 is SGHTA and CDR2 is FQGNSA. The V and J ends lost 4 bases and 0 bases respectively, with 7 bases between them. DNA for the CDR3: TGTGCCAGCAGCTCCCACAACTCCTACGAGCAGTACGTC. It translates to CASSSHNSYEQYV.

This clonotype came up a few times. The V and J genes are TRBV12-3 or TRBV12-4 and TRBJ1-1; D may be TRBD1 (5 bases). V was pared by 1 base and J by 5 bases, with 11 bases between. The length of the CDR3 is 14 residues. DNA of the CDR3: TGTGCCAGCAGTTTAGTTTACGGGGGGACTGAAGCTTTCTTT. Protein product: CASSLVYGGTEAFF.

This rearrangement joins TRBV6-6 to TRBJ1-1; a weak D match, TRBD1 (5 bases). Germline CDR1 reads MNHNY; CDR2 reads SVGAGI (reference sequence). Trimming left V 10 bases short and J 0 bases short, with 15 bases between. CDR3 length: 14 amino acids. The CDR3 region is CAMGRDGLNTEAFF. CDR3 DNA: TGTGCCATGGGACGCGACGGGTTGAACACTGAAGCTTTCTTT.

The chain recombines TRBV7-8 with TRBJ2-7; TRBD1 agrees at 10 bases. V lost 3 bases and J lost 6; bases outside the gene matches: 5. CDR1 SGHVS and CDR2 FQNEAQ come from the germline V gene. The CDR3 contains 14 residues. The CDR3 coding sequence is TGTGCCAGCAGCTTTCTGACAGGGGGCATCGAGCAGTACGTC. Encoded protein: CASSFLTGGIEQYV.

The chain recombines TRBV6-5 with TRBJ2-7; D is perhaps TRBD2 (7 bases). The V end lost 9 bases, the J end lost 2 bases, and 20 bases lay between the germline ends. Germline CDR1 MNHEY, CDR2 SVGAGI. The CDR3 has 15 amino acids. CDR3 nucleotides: TGTGCCAGGGGGGGGCCAGAAAGGTTAACCTACGAGCAGTACGTC. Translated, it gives CARGGPERLTYEQYV.

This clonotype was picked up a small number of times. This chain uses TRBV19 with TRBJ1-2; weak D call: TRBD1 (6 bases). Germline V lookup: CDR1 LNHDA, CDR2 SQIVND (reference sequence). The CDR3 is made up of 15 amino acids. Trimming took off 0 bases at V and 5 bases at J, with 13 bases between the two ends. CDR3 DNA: TGTGCCAGTAGTATAGATCGGGGGCATGGTTATGGCTACACCTTC. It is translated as CASSIDRGHGYGYTF.

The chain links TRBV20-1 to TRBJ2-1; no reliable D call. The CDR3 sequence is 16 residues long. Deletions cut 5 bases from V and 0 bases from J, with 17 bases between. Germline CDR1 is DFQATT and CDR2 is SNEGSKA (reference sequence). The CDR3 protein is CSALSDEESSYNEQFF. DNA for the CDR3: TGCAGTGCTCTTTCCGACGAGGAGAGCTCCTACAATGAGCAGTTCTTC.

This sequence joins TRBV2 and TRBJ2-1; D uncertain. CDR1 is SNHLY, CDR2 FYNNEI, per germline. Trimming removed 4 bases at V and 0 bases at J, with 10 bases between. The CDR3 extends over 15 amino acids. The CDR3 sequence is CASSGGASSYNEQFF. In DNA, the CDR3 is TGTGCCAGCAGTGGTGGCGCCAGCTCCTACAATGAGCAGTTCTTC.

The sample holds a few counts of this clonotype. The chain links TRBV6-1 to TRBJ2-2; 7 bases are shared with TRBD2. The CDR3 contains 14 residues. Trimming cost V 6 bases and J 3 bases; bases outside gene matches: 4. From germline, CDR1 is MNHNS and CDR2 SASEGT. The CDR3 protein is CASSGGIYTGELFF. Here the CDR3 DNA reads TGTGCCAGCAGCGGGGGGATTTACACCGGGGAGCTGTTTTTT.

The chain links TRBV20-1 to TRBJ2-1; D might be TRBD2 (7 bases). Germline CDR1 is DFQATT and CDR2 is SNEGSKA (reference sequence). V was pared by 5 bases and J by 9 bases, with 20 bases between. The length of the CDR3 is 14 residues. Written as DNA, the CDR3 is TGCAGTGCTTCCCCGGGGGGCCCTGTGGGTGAGCAGTTCTTC. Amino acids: CSASPGGPVGEQFF.

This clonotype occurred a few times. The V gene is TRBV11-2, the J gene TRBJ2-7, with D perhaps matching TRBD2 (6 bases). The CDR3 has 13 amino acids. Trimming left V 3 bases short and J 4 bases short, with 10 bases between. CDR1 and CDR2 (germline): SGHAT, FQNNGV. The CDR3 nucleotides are TGTGCCAGCAGCTTGGGGGGAAAATACGAGCAGTACGTC. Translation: CASSLGGKYEQYV.

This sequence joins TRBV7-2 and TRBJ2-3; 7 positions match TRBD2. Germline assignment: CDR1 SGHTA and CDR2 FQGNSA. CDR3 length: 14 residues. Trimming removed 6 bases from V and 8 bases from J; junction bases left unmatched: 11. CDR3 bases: TGTGCCAGCAGTTCAGGGCGGGAGCCTTTTACGCAGTATTTT. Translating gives CASSSGREPFTQYF.

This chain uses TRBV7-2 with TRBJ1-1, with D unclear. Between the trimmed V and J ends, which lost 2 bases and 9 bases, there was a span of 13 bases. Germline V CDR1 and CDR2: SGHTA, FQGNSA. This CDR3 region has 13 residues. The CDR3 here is CASSLHPPAKAFF. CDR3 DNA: TGTGCCAGCAGCTTACACCCCCCCGCAAAAGCTTTCTTT.

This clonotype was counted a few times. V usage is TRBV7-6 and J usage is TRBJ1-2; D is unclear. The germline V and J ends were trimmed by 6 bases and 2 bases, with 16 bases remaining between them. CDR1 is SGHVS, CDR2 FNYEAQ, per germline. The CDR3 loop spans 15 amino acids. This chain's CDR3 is CASSPSANSNYGYTF. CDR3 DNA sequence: TGTGCCAGCAGTCCTTCGGCGAATTCAAACTATGGCTACACCTTC. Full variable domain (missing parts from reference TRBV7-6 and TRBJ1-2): GAGVSQSPRYKVTKRGQDVALRCDPISGHVSLYWYRQALGQGPEFLTYFNYEAQQDKSGLPNDRFSAERPEGSISTLTIQRTEQRDSAMYRCASSPSANSNYGYTFGSGTRLTVV.

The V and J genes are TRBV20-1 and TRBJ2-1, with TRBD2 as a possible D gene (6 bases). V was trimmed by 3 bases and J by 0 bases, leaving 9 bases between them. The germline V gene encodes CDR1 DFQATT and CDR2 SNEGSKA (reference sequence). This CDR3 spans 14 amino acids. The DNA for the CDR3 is TGCAGTGCTAGTGCGGGGAGCTCCTACAATGAGCAGTTCTTC. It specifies CSASAGSSYNEQFF.

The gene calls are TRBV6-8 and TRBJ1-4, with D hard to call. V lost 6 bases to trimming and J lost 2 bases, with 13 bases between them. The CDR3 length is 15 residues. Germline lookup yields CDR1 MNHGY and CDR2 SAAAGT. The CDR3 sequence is CASSALTSTNEKLFF. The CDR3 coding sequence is TGTGCCAGCAGCGCTTTGACGTCGACTAATGAAAAACTGTTTTTT.

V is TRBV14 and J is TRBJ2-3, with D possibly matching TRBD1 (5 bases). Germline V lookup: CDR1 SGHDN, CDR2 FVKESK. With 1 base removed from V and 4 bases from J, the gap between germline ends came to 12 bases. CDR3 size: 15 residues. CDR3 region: CASSQGAGFPDTQYF. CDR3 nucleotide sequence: TGTGCCAGCAGCCAAGGGGCAGGGTTCCCAGATACGCAGTATTTT.

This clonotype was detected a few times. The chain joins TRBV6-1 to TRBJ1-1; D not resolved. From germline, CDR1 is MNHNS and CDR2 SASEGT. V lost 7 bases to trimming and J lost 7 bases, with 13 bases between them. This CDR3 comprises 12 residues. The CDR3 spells CASKSTGSEAFF. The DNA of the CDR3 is TGTGCCAGCAAATCGACTGGAAGTGAAGCTTTCTTT.